What follows is one T cell receptor (beta chain) and its context. Its antigen is not identified. Sorted CD4+ subsets: naive, central memory, regulatory, stem cell-like memory (CD45RO/CCR7/CD25/CD127/CD95/CD27 panel). The sample originates from a study of beta chain features in type 1 diabetes. Whole-study context: Over all samples combined, about 99,000,000 sorted cells were examined. Overall study results and limits: In comparison with healthy donors, patients had naive, central memory and Treg TCRB repertoires that appeared more similar. Resolution of whether HLA type affects TCRB rearrangement was not achieved here.

This CDR3 has 12 amino acids. V was cut by 6 bases and J by 4 bases, with 9 bases left in between. CDR1 and CDR2 from the germline V gene are SNHLY and FYNNEI. Expressed TCRB transcripts were sequenced, since all the RNA that had been isolated was reverse transcribed. The assay was immunoSEQ multiplex PCR, and TCRdb's table has in-frame clones only and misses some. The table lists about 220,000 clones, under 13% of them singletons. This receptor was obtained from a man between 18 and 29 years old in good health. The sequencing input was central memory CD4+ T cells from blood. The chain employs TRBV2 and TRBJ2-5; no definite D call. CDR3 loop: CASRVELETQYF. The CDR3 region has the DNA TGTGCCAGCAGGGTAGAACTAGAGACCCAGTACTTC.